This TCR beta chain derives from a study of vaccination effects on CD4 cells after COVID-19. On the study more broadly: Post-vaccine specimens arrived a median 72 days past the second dose.

Some clones are missing from TCRdb's copy, which holds only in-frame ones; the method was immunoSEQ multiplex PCR. The profile shows around 25,000 clones, around 82% of them singletons. Sequencing followed a ViraFEST assay step that expanded antigen-specific CD4+ T cells with viral peptide pools. CD4+ T cells were isolated after approximately 10 days of culture. Participants got two doses of BNT162b2 or mRNA-1273 vaccine. To note about this clone: Its antigen is not known.

The CDR3 is 15 amino acids. Germline lookup yields CDR1 KGHDR and CDR2 SFDVKD. General study findings and limits: Cross-reactivity toward common cold coronaviruses was confined to only 1 of 255 vaccine-induced clones in healthy vaccinees. Clonal contraction was marked in infection- and vaccine-induced clones late after vaccination.

The material sequenced was CD4+ T cells from PBMCs cultured with HCoV-NL63 spike peptides, taken after COVID-19 vaccination. This receptor was taken from a human donor who received a COVID-19 vaccine. Some clones in this sample may be carry-over from other donors' samples. The J gene is TRBJ1-2, the V gene TRBV24-1; D gene unclear. The CDR3 reads CAVRPEQAANYGYTF. In DNA, the CDR3 is TGTGCGGTGCGCCCAGAGCAGGCAGCTAACTATGGCTACACCTTC.